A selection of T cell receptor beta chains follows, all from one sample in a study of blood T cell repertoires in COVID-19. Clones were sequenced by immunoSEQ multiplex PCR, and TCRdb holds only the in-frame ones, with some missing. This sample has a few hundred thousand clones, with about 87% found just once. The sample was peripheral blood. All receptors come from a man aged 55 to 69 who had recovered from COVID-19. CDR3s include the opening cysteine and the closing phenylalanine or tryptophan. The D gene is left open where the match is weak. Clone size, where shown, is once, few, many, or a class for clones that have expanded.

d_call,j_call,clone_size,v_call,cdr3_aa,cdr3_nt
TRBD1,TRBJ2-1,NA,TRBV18,CASSPDRVSYNEQFF,TGTGCCAGCTCACCGGACAGGGTCTCCTACAATGAGCAGTTCTTC
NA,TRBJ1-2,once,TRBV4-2,CASSQDLTLAFYGYTF,TGTGCCAGCAGCCAAGATTTGACTCTTGCCTTCTATGGCTACACCTTC
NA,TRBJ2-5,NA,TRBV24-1,CATRGHGVETQYF,TGTGCCACCAGGGGACATGGGGTGGAGACCCAGTACTTC
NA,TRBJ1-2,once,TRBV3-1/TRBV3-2,CASSQESAGIYGYTF,TGTGCCAGCAGCCAAGAGTCAGCGGGGATCTACGGCTACACCTTC
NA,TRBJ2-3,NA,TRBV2,CASTPRGEDTQYF,TGTGCCAGCACCCCCCGAGGAGAGGATACGCAGTATTTT
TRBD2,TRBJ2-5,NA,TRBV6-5,CASSLTGGGQETQYF,TGTGCCAGCAGTTTGACGGGGGGGGGTCAAGAGACCCAGTACTTC
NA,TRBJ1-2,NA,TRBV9,CASSVASATQSGYTF,TGTGCCAGCAGCGTAGCAAGTGCGACTCAGAGTGGCTACACCTTC
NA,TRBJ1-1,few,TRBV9,CASSVSRDTEAFF,TGTGCCAGCAGCGTTTCACGAGACACTGAAGCTTTCTTT
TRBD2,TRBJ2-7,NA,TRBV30,CAWRKLAGGPYEQYF,TGTGCCTGGAGGAAACTAGCGGGGGGGCCCTACGAGCAGTACTTC
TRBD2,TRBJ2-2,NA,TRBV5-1,CASSLESGGAANTGELFF,TGCGCCAGCAGCTTGGAGAGCGGGGGGGCCGCGAACACCGGGGAGCTGTTTTTT
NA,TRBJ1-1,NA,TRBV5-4,CASSLGGQGKPEAFF,TGTGCCAGCAGCTTGGGAGGGCAGGGGAAGCCTGAAGCTTTCTTT
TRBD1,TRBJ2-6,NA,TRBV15,CATSGDRGSFLVANVLTF,TGTGCCACCAGCGGCGACAGGGGGAGCTTTTTAGTGGCCAACGTCCTGACTTTC
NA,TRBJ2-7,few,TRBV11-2,CASSLAYYEQYF,TGTGCCAGCAGCTTAGCGTACTACGAGCAGTACTTC
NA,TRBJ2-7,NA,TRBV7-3,CASSLRRGDYEQYF,TGTGCCAGCAGCTTAAGGCGGGGAGACTACGAGCAGTACTTC
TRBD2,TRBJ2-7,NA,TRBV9,CASSVGPAGSQTYEQYF,TGTGCCAGCAGCGTAGGTCCAGCGGGGAGCCAGACCTACGAGCAGTACTTC
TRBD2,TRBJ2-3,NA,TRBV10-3,CAISERFSGGEPTDTQYF,TGTGCCATCAGTGAGCGGTTTAGCGGGGGTGAACCTACCGATACGCAGTATTTT
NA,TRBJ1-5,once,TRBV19,CASRQGAGQPQHF,TGTGCCAGCCGGCAAGGGGCCGGCCAGCCCCAGCATTTT
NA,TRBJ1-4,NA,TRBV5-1,CASSLGRDAEKLFF,TGCGCCAGCAGCTTGGGCAGGGATGCTGAAAAACTGTTTTTT
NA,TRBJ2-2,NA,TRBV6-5,CASSPGRARTGELFF,TGTGCCAGTAGTCCTGGGCGGGCACGGACCGGGGAGCTGTTTTTT
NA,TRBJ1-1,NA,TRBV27,CASRRSYGDTEAFF,TGTGCCAGCAGGCGGTCGTACGGGGACACTGAAGCTTTCTTT
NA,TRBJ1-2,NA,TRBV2,CASSEIEGGYGYTF,TGTGCCAGCAGTGAGATAGAAGGGGGCTATGGCTACACCTTC
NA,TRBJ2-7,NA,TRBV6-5,CASHSGGASSYEQYF,TGTGCCAGCCATAGTGGGGGGGCATCCTCCTACGAGCAGTACTTC
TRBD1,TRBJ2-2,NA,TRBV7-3,CASSSGQGPLTGELFF,TGTGCCAGCAGCTCCGGACAGGGGCCGCTCACCGGGGAGCTGTTTTTT
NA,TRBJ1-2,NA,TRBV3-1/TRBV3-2,CASSFRGGTDYGYTF,TGTGCCAGCAGCTTCCGGGGAGGGACGGACTATGGCTACACCTTC
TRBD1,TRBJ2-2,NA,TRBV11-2,CASSLAGQGTGELFF,TGTGCCAGCAGCTTAGCCGGACAGGGTACCGGGGAGCTGTTTTTT
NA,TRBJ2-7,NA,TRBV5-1,CASSLGAGASYEQYF,TGCGCCAGCAGCTTGGGTGCAGGTGCTTCCTACGAGCAGTACTTC
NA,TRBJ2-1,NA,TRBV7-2,CASSLNPSSYNEQFF,TGTGCCAGCAGCTTAAATCCGAGCTCCTACAATGAGCAGTTCTTC
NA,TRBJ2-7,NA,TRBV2,CASSEAPGPTYEQYF,TGTGCCAGCAGTGAGGCCCCAGGTCCGACCTACGAGCAGTACTTC
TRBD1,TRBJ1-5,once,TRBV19,CASSSRQGVSNQPQHF,TGTGCCAGTAGTAGTAGACAGGGAGTTAGCAATCAGCCCCAGCATTTT
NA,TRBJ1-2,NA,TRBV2,CASSEYRGYDSRGNYGYTF,TGTGCCAGCAGTGAATATAGGGGGTATGACAGCCGGGGTAACTATGGCTACACCTTC
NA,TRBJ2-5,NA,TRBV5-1,CASSPTGSEETQYF,TGCGCCAGCAGCCCGACCGGCAGCGAAGAGACCCAGTACTTC
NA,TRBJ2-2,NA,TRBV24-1,CATSVRHRDTGELFF,TGTGCCACCAGTGTTCGACACAGGGACACCGGGGAGCTGTTTTTT
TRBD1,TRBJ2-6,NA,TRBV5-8,CASRDRGVSGANVLTF,TGTGCCAGCAGAGACAGGGGAGTTTCTGGGGCCAACGTCCTGACTTTC
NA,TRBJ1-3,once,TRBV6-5,CASSYGGNSGNTIYF,TGTGCCAGCAGTTACGGCGGCAACTCTGGAAACACCATATATTTT
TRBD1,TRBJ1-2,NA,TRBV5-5,CASSSQPLGQDYGYTF,TGTGCCAGCAGCTCTCAACCTTTGGGACAGGACTATGGCTACACCTTC
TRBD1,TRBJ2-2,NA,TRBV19,CASKGRGNVAGELFF,TGTGCCAGCAAGGGCAGGGGGAATGTGGCCGGGGAGCTGTTTTTT
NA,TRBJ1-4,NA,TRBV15,CATSATGYNEKLFF,TGTGCCACCAGCGCGACAGGATATAATGAAAAACTGTTTTTT
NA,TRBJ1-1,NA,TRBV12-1,CASSFFVGDTEAFF,TGTGCCAGCAGCTTTTTTGTCGGGGACACTGAAGCTTTCTTT
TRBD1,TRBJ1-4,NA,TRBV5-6,CASSLGTGGEKLFF,TGTGCCAGCAGCTTGGGGACAGGGGGAGAAAAACTGTTTTTT
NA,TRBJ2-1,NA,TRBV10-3,CAVLREPNDEQFF,TGTGCCGTTCTCCGGGAACCCAATGACGAGCAGTTCTTC
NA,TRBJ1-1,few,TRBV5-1,CASSSSRGITEAFF,TGCGCCAGCAGCTCCTCCAGGGGTATAACTGAAGCTTTCTTT
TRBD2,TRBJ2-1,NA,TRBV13,CASSPGTSGFYNEQFF,TGTGCCAGCAGCCCCGGGACTAGCGGGTTCTACAATGAGCAGTTCTTC
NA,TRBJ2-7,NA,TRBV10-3,CAISEEGGEQYF,TGTGCCATCAGTGAGGAGGGAGGCGAGCAGTACTTC
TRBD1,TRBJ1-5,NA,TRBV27,CASRPDTGGNQPQHF,TGTGCCAGCAGGCCAGATACAGGGGGCAATCAGCCCCAGCATTTT
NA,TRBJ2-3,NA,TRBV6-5,CASRQAASTDTQYF,TGTGCCAGCAGGCAAGCGGCTAGCACAGATACGCAGTATTTT
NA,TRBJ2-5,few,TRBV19,CASSIGGRETQYF,TGTGCCAGTAGTATTGGGGGGAGGGAGACCCAGTACTTC
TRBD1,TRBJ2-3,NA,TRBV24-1,CATSDPQVDRGKTDTQYF,TGTGCCACCAGTGACCCCCAGGTAGACAGGGGTAAGACAGATACGCAGTATTTT
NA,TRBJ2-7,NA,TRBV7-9,CASSLVAKGVYEQYF,TGTGCCAGCAGCTTAGTGGCCAAAGGGGTCTACGAGCAGTACTTC
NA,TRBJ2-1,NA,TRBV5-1,CASSETGYNEQFF,TGCGCCAGCAGCGAAACAGGGTACAATGAGCAGTTCTTC
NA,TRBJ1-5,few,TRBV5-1,CASSSGNRDQPQHF,TGCGCCAGCAGCTCCGGGAACAGGGACCAGCCCCAGCATTTT
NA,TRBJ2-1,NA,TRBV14,CASSHRTAGLYNEQFF,TGTGCCAGCAGCCACCGAACTGCGGGGCTTTACAATGAGCAGTTCTTC
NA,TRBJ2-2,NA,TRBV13,CASSTTGELFF,TGTGCCAGCAGCACTACCGGGGAGCTGTTTTTT
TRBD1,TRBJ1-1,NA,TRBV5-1,CASSLQGVGTEAFF,TGCGCCAGCAGCTTACAGGGGGTGGGCACTGAAGCTTTCTTT
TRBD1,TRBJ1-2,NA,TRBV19,CASSIDGTGGYYGYTF,TGTGCCAGTAGTATAGATGGGACAGGGGGCTACTATGGCTACACCTTC
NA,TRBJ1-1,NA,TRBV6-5,CASSYSGSKNTEAFF,TGTGCCAGCAGTTACTCCGGGAGTAAGAACACTGAAGCTTTCTTT
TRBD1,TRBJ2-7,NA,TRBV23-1,CASRNASPTGSF,TGCGCCAGCAGAAATGCTTCGCCGACAGGGAGCTTC
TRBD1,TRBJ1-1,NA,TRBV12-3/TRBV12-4,CASKGRGPTEAFF,TGTGCCAGCAAAGGAAGGGGGCCTACTGAAGCTTTCTTT